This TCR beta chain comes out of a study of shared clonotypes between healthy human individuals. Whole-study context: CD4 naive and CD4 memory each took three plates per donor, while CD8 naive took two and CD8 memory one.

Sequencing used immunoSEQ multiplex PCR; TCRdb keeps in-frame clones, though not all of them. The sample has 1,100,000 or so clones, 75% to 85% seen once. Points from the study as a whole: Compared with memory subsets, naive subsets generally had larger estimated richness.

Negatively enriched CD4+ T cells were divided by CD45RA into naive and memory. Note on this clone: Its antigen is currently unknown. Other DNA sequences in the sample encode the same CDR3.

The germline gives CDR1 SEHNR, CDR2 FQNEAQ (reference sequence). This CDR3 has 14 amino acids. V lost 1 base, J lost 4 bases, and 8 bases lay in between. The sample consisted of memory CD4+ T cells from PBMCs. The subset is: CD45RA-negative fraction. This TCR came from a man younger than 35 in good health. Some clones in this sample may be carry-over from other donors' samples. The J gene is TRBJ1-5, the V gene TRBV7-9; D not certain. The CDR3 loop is CASSLVGENQPQHF. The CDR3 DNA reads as TGTGCCAGCAGCTTAGTCGGGGAGAATCAGCCCCAGCATTTT.